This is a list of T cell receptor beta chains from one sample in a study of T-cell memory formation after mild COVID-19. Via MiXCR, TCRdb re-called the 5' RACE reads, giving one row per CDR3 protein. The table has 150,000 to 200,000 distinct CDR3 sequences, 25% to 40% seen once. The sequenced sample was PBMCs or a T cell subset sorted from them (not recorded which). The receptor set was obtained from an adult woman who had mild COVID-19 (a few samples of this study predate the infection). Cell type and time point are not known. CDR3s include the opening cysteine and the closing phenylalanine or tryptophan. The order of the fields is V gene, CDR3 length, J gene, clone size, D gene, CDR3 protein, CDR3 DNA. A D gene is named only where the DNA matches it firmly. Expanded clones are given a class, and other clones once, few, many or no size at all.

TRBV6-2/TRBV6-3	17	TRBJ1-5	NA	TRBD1	CASSSIQTGGPNQPQHF	TGTGCCAGCAGTTCAATACAGACAGGGGGCCCCAATCAGCCCCAGCATTTT
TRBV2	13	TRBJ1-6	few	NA	CASSPDVNSPLHF	TGTGCCAGCAGTCCGGACGTGAATTCACCCCTCCACTTT
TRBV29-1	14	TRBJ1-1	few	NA	CSVDRGSSPTEAFF	TGCAGCGTTGATAGGGGATCCAGCCCTACTGAAGCTTTCTTT
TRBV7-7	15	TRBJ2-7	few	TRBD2	CASSEGSSGSYEQYF	TGTGCTAGCAGCGAAGGTTCTAGCGGGAGCTACGAGCAGTACTTC
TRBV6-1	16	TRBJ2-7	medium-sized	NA	CASSEAPPPLGYEQYF	TGTGCCAGCAGTGAAGCTCCCCCGCCTCTCGGTTACGAGCAGTACTTC
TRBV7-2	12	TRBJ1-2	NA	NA	CASSSPALGYTF	TGTGCCAGCAGCTCGCCGGCCCTGGGCTACACCTTC
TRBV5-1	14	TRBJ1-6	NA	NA	CASGPSGGASPLHF	TGCGCCAGCGGACCCTCTGGGGGGGCGTCACCCCTCCACTTT
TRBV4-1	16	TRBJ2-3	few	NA	CASSQEIVPSTDTQYF	TGCGCCAGCAGCCAAGAGATAGTGCCCAGCACAGATACGCAGTATTTT
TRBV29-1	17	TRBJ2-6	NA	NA	CSVAVGAGVSGANVLTF	TGCAGCGTTGCGGTCGGAGCCGGGGTCTCTGGGGCCAACGTCCTGACTTTC
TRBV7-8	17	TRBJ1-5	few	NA	CASSSSGAHMGNQPQHF	TGTGCCAGCAGCTCCTCGGGGGCTCATATGGGCAATCAGCCCCAGCATTTT
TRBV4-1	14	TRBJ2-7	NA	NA	CASSQEDSYYEQYF	TGCGCCAGCAGCCAAGAGGACAGTTACTACGAGCAGTACTTC
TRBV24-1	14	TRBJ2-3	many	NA	CATSASTVTDTQYF	TGTGCCACCAGTGCATCCACTGTCACAGATACGCAGTATTTT
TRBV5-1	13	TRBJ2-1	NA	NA	CASSAQGQHEQFF	TGCGCCAGCAGCGCCCAGGGTCAGCATGAGCAGTTCTTC
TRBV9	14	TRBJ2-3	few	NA	CASSVNSGQDTQYF	TGTGCCAGCAGCGTAAACTCCGGTCAAGATACGCAGTATTTT
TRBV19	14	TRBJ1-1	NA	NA	CASTNPAAGRQAFF	TGTGCCAGTACCAACCCCGCCGCAGGGAGACAAGCTTTCTTT
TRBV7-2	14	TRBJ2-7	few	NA	CASSLEVSSYEQYF	TGTGCCAGCAGCTTAGAAGTCAGCTCCTACGAGCAGTACTTC
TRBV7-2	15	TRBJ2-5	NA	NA	CASSLYGVPQETQYF	TGTGCCAGCAGCTTATATGGGGTACCCCAAGAGACCCAGTACTTC
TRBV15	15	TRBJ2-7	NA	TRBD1	CATSRQRGQSYEQYF	TGTGCCACCAGCCGGCAAAGGGGACAGTCCTACGAGCAGTACTTC
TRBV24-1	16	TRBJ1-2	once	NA	CATSDGVSEVGYGYTF	TGTGCCACCAGTGATGGGGTCTCCGAAGTGGGCTATGGCTACACCTTC
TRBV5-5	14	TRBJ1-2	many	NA	CASSLWGEVDGYTF	TGTGCCAGCAGCTTGTGGGGAGAGGTGGATGGCTACACCTTC
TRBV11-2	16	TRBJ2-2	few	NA	CASSPEVAVSAGELFF	TGTGCCAGCAGCCCAGAGGTAGCGGTTAGTGCCGGGGAGCTGTTTTTT
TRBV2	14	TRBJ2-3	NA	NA	CASTTRGYTDTQYF	TGTGCCAGCACCACGAGAGGCTACACAGATACGCAGTATTTT
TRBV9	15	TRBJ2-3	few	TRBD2	CASSVAGGATDTQYF	TGTGCCAGCAGCGTAGCGGGGGGGGCCACAGATACGCAGTATTTT
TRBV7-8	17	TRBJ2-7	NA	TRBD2	CASSPGTSGGAVYEQYF	TGTGCCAGCAGCCCAGGGACTAGCGGGGGGGCGGTTTACGAGCAGTACTTC
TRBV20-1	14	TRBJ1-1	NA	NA	CSAKAAGKVTEAFF	TGCAGTGCGAAAGCGGCGGGTAAGGTGACTGAAGCTTTCTTT
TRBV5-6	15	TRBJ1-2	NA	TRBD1	CASSLTDRASYGYTF	TGTGCCAGCAGCTTGACCGACAGGGCTTCCTATGGCTACACCTTC
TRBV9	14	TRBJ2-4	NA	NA	CASSAEGQGNIQYF	TGTGCCAGCAGCGCCGAGGGACAAGGAAACATTCAGTACTTC
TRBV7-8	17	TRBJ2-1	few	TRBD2	CASSLRPTSGSVNEQFF	TGTGCCAGCAGCTTACGACCGACTAGCGGGAGCGTCAATGAGCAGTTCTTC
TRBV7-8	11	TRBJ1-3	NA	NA	CASSFGNTIYF	TGTGCCAGCAGCTTCGGAAACACCATATATTTT
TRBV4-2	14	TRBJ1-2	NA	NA	CASSQGESGHGYTF	TGTGCCAGCAGCCAAGGGGAATCTGGCCATGGCTACACCTTC
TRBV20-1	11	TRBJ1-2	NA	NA	CSARVRDGYTF	TGCAGTGCTAGGGTCAGAGACGGCTACACCTTC
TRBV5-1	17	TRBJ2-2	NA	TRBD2	CASSLATSGSGTGELFF	TGCGCCAGCAGCTTGGCGACTAGCGGGTCCGGAACCGGGGAGCTGTTTTTT
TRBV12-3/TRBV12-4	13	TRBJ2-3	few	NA	CASSLLTGDTQYF	TGTGCCAGCAGTCTCCTTACCGGAGATACGCAGTATTTT
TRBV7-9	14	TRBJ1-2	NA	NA	CASSTPLDNYGYTF	TGTGCCAGCAGTACCCCGTTGGATAACTATGGCTACACCTTC
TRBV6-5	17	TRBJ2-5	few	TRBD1	CASAGTGLSSYQETQYF	TGTGCCAGCGCCGGGACAGGCCTTTCTTCTTACCAAGAGACCCAGTACTTC
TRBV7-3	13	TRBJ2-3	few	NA	CASSLPPSGAQYF	TGTGCCAGCAGCTTACCACCCTCCGGGGCGCAGTATTTT
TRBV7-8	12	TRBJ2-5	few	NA	CASSLAGGTQYF	TGTGCCAGCAGCTTAGCCGGGGGGACCCAGTACTTC
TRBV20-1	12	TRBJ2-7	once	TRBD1	CSARTGEIEQYF	TGCAGTGCTCGGACAGGAGAAATCGAGCAGTACTTC
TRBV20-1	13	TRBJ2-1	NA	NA	CSAVEAAVNEQFF	TGCAGTGCTGTAGAGGCGGCAGTCAATGAGCAGTTCTTC
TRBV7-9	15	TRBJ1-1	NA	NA	CASSTRQDRNTEAFF	TGTGCCAGCAGCACCCGACAGGACCGGAACACTGAAGCTTTCTTT
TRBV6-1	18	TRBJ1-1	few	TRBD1	CASSEGRTGFGVNTEAFF	TGTGCCAGCAGTGAAGGCCGGACAGGGTTTGGGGTGAACACTGAAGCTTTCTTT